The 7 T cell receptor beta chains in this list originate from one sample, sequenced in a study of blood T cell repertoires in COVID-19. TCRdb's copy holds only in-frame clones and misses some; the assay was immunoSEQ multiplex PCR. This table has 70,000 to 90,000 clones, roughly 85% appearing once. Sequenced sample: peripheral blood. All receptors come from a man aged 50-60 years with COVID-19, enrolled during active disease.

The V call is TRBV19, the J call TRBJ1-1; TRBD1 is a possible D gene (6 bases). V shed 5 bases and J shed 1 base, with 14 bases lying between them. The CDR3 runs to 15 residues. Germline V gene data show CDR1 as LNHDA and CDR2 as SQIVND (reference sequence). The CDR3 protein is CASSPRSTGNTEAFF. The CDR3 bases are TGTGCCAGTAGTCCGCGTTCGACAGGGAACACTGAAGCTTTCTTT.

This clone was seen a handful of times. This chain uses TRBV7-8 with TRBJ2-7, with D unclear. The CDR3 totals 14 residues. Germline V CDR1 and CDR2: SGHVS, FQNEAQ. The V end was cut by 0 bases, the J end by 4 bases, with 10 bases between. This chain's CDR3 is CASSLAFDLYEQYF. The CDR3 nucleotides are TGTGCCAGCAGCTTAGCCTTTGACTTATACGAGCAGTACTTC.

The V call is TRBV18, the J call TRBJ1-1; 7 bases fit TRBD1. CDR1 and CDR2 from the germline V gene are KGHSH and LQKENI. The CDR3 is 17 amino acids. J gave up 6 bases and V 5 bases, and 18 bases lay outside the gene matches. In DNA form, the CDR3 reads TGTGCCAGCTCAGCGGACCGGGACAGCTACTCCCCAGCTGAAGCTTTCTTT. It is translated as CASSADRDSYSPAEAFF.

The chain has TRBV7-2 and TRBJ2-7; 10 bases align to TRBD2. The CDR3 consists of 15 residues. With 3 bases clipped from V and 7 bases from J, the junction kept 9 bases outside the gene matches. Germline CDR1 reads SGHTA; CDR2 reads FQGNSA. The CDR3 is CASSLALAGVGEQYF. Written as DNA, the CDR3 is TGTGCCAGCAGCTTGGCTCTAGCGGGAGTCGGGGAGCAGTACTTC. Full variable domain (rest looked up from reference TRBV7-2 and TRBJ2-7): GAGVSQSPSNKVTEKGKDVELRCDPISGHTALYWYRQSLGQGLEFLIYFQGNSAPDKSGLPSDRFSAERTGGSVSTLTIQRTQQEDSAVYLCASSLALAGVGEQYFGPGTRLTVT.

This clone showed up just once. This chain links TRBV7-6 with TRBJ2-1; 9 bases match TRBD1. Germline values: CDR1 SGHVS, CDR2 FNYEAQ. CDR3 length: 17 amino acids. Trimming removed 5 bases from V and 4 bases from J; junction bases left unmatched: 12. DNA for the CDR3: TGTGCCAGCAGCGGGTCCCGTGGGGACAGGGCTTACAATGAGCAGTTCTTC. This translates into CASSGSRGDRAYNEQFF.

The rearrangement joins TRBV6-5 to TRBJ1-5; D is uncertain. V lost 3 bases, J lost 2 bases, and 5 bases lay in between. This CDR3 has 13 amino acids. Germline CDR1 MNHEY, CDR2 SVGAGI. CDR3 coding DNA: TGTGCCAGCAGTTATGTCGGCAATCAGCCCCAGCATTTT. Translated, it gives CASSYVGNQPQHF.

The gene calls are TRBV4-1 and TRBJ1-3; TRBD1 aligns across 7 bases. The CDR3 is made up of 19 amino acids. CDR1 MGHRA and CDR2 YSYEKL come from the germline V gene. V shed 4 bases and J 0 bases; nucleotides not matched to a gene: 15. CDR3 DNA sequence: TGCGCCAGCAGCCCAGGGGGACAGTCCCTGTGGAGCTCTGGAAACACCATATATTTT. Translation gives CASSPGGQSLWSSGNTIYF.